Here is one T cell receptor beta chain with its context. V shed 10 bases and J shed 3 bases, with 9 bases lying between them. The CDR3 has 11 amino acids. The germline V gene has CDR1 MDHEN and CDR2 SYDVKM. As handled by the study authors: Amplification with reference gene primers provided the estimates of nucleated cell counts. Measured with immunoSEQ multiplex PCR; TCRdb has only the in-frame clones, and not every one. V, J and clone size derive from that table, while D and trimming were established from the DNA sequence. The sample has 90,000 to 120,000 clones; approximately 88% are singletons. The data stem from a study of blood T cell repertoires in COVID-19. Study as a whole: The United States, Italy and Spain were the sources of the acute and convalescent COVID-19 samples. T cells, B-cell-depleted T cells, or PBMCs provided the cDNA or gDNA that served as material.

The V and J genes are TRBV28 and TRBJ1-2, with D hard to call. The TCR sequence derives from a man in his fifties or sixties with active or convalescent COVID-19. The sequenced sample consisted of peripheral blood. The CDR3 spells CAISGDYGYTF. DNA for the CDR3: TGTGCCATTTCCGGGGACTATGGCTACACCTTC.